The 12 T cell receptor beta chains in this list originate from one sample, sequenced in a study of cytomegalovirus exposure and HLA in healthy donors. The PCR used 60 Vbeta and 13 Jbeta primers. Assay: immunoSEQ multiplex PCR; the TCRdb copy retains only in-frame clones and omits some. The table lists 150,000 to 200,000 clones, approximately 80% of them singletons, with roughly 2.1% in the top ten. The sequenced sample was PBMCs. Receptors originate from a man aged 50 to 59 in good health and CMV-seropositive.

V gene TRBV27 combines with J gene TRBJ1-2; no reliable D call. Germline assignment: CDR1 MNHEY and CDR2 SMNVEV (reference sequence). This CDR3 is 16 amino acids long. Trimming left V 2 bases short and J 4 bases short, with 17 bases between. Written as DNA, the CDR3 is TGTGCCAGCAGTTTAACGCGGGCGAACGGCGGCTATGGCTACACCTTC. This gives the protein CASSLTRANGGYGYTF.

In this sample, this clone turned up a few times. The chain employs TRBV23-1 and TRBJ1-6, with 8 bases fitting TRBD1. TRBV23-1 is an ORF, and what it does is uncertain. Trimming took 2 bases from V and 1 from J; bases not matched to a gene: 4. CDR3 length: 17 residues. Written as DNA, the CDR3 is TGCGCCAGCAGTCAAGGGACAGGTTTGTCCTATAATTCACCCCTCCACTTT. This encodes CASSQGTGLSYNSPLHF.

This clone was picked up a small number of times. The chain recombines TRBV12-5 with TRBJ2-7, with TRBD1 matching 7 bases. Germline trimming cut 6 bases from V and 0 bases from J; bases unmatched to any gene: 11. The germline V gene encodes CDR1 LGHNT and CDR2 FRNRAP. The CDR3 is 16 amino acids. CDR3 region: CASGPITGTVSYEQYF. The CDR3 DNA reads as TGTGCTAGTGGCCCTATCACCGGGACAGTCTCCTACGAGCAGTACTTC.

This rearrangement joins TRBV7-9 to TRBJ1-6; 9 bases fit TRBD1. This CDR3 contains 16 residues. CDR1 and CDR2 (germline): SEHNR, FQNEAQ (reference sequence). The trim removed 4 bases at V and 8 bases at J, leaving 9 bases unmatched. The CDR3 loop is CASSSRNRGRDSPLHF. The CDR3 DNA sequence: TGTGCCAGCAGCTCCCGTAACAGGGGGCGCGATTCACCCCTCCACTTT.

V usage is TRBV5-4 and J usage is TRBJ2-7, with 8 positions matching TRBD1. V trimming: 4 bases; J trimming: 6 bases; junction bases outside the gene matches: 6. The CDR3 extends over 13 amino acids. From germline, CDR1 is SGHNT and CDR2 YYREEE (reference sequence). CDR3 loop: CASSAGQGTEQYF. CDR3 nucleotide sequence: TGTGCCAGCAGCGCAGGACAGGGTACCGAGCAGTACTTC.

This chain connects TRBV20-1 to TRBJ1-5; D is possibly TRBD1 (6 bases). Trimming pared 3 bases from V and 14 bases from J, leaving 14 bases between. The CDR3 contains 11 residues. Germline V gene lookup returns CDR1 DFQATT and CDR2 SNEGSKA (reference sequence). CDR3 bases: TGCAGTGCTAGCGCGGGGGCCCACAAGCATTTT. Residues: CSASAGAHKHF.

This clone was seen a few times. J is TRBJ2-5 and V is TRBV29-1, with D possibly TRBD2 on 5 matching bases. Germline CDR1 is SQVTM and CDR2 is ANQGSEA. V was pared by 0 bases and J by 1 base, with 15 bases between. This CDR3 spans 16 amino acids. CDR3 residues: CSVEDAGLAAQETQYF. The CDR3 nucleotides are TGCAGCGTTGAAGATGCGGGTCTGGCGGCCCAAGAGACCCAGTACTTC. Filled out from reference TRBV29-1 and TRBJ2-5, the complete variable domain reads SAVISQKPSRDICQRGTSLTIQCQVDSQVTMMFWYRQQPGQSLTLIATANQGSEATYESGFVIDKFPISRPNLTFSTLTVSNMSPEDSSIYLCSVEDAGLAAQETQYFGPGTRLLVL.

The genes are TRBV27 and TRBJ1-5, with 8 bases fitting TRBD1. Looked up from germline, CDR1 is MNHEY and CDR2 is SMNVEV (reference sequence). The V segment lost 7 bases and the J segment 9 bases; nucleotides outside the gene matches: 8. The length of the CDR3 is 13 residues. The CDR3, as DNA: TGTGCCAGCAAGACAGGGGACGTAGGGCCCCAGCATTTT. Translated: CASKTGDVGPQHF.

As DNA, the CDR3 is TGTGCCTGGAGTGTGGGGGGGGGTACCACTGAAGCTTTCTTT. Encoded protein: CAWSVGGGTTEAFF. The V call is TRBV30, the J call TRBJ1-1; D is possibly TRBD1 (5 bases). Trimming shortened V by 0 bases and J by 4 bases, and 12 bases separated the two germline ends. The CDR3 has 14 residues. Germline assignment: CDR1 GTSNPN and CDR2 SVGIG (reference sequence).

This clone occurred a few times. The CDR3 DNA is TGTGCCAGCAGCTTGGGGGGGACAGGTGGAAACACCATATATTTT. It is translated as CASSLGGTGGNTIYF. The V gene is TRBV5-4, the J gene TRBJ1-3; 8 nucleotides match TRBD1. Germline V gene sequence: CDR1 SGHNT, CDR2 YYREEE (reference sequence). The CDR3 sequence is 15 residues long. Trimming took 0 bases from V and 3 from J; bases not matched to a gene: 2.

The CDR3: CASSLGQGYGYTF. For the CDR3, the DNA is TGTGCCAGCAGCTTAGGTCAGGGCTATGGCTACACCTTC. The chain recombines TRBV7-2 with TRBJ1-2, with a weak D call TRBD1 (5 bases). Trimming took 1 base from V and 4 from J, leaving 7 bases between them. Germline V gene sequence: CDR1 SGHTA, CDR2 FQGNSA. The CDR3 contains 13 residues.

V is TRBV19 and J is TRBJ2-4, with TRBD1 matching over 7 bases. The CDR3 contains 16 residues. J was trimmed by 0 bases and V by 5 bases; bases with no gene match: 7. CDR1 and CDR2 from the germline V gene are LNHDA and SQIVND (reference sequence). CDR3 sequence: CASSVLQGIAKNIQYF. CDR3 nucleotide sequence: TGTGCCAGTAGTGTCTTACAGGGGATAGCCAAAAACATTCAGTACTTC.